Each of the 8 T cell receptor beta chains below was sequenced from the same sample in a study of immune heterogeneity within non-small cell lung tumors. Multiplex PCR was performed with 32 V and 13 J primers, and it amplified TCR beta CDR3. TCRdb used MiXCR to reprocess the multiplex PCR reads, holding one entry per CDR3 protein. Among around 30,000 distinct CDR3 sequences listed, around 30% were seen once. Genomic DNA extracted from bulk tumor tissue served as template. A total of roughly 600 ng was used per sample. Several biopsies were collected from each primary tumor during surgery. They were spaced as far apart as possible within the tumor mass. Those enrolled were patients newly diagnosed with untreated non-small cell lung cancer and undergoing curative surgery. The specimen sequenced was lung tumor tissue. These receptors originate from a man in his forties or fifties with non-small cell lung cancer.

The rearrangement uses TRBV4-1 and TRBJ2-3; a weak D match, TRBD2 (6 bases). The CDR3 spans 14 residues. The V and J ends lost 4 bases and 4 bases respectively, with 12 bases between them. Germline-derived CDR1 and CDR2 are MGHRA and YSYEKL. As DNA, the CDR3 is TGCGCCAGCAGCCCGACTAGTTTGTCAGATACGCAGTATTTT. Amino acid sequence: CASSPTSLSDTQYF.

This chain links TRBV6-1 with TRBJ1-3; D not resolved. The CDR3 has 14 amino acids. Germline loops: CDR1 MNHNS, CDR2 SASEGT. Trimming removed 6 bases from V and 0 bases from J, with 9 bases in between. As DNA, the CDR3 is TGTGCCAGCAGAACAGTGGGCTCTGGAAACACCATATATTTT. Translating it yields CASRTVGSGNTIYF.

As concerns this clonotype: A read error is possible here, since a much larger clone lies one base away. This chain connects TRBV25-1 to TRBJ1-2; D gene ambiguous. Germline V gene lookup returns CDR1 MGHDK and CDR2 SYGVNS. V lost 2 bases, J lost 7 bases, and 14 bases lay in between. The CDR3 loop spans 14 amino acids. CDR3 sequence: CASSENGSPRGYTF. CDR3 bases: TGTGCCAGCAGTGAAAACGGTAGTCCTCGTGGCTACACCTTC.

The chain has TRBV9 and TRBJ2-3, with 7 nucleotides matching TRBD1. The CDR3 has 17 amino acids. Trimming removed 4 bases from V and 0 bases from J; junction bases left unmatched: 11. CDR1 is SGDLS, CDR2 YYNGEE, per germline. The CDR3 DNA reads as TGTGCCAGCAGCCAGGGGGTGGGGATTCATAGCACAGATACGCAGTATTTT. This translates into CASSQGVGIHSTDTQYF.

In its sample, this clonotype was seen a few times. V usage is TRBV2 and J usage is TRBJ1-1; D call uncertain. The ends were cut back, 7 bases at V and 4 bases at J, with 13 bases in the middle. CDR1 and CDR2 (germline): SNHLY, FYNNEI. The CDR3 length is 13 residues. For the CDR3, the DNA is TGTGCCAGCATGGGTGGGTTCCCCACTGAAGCTTTCTTT. Translated, it gives CASMGGFPTEAFF.

Note on this clonotype: This could be a read error, since a much larger clone is one nucleotide away. The chain is built from TRBV27 and TRBJ2-2; possibly TRBD1 or TRBD2 for D (5 bases each). The CDR3 is 16 residues long. CDR1 is MNHEY and CDR2 is SMNVEV in the germline V gene (reference sequence). CDR3: CASSPTSGSLTVELFF. The CDR3 region has the DNA TGTGCCAGCAGTCCCACTTCAGGGAGTTTGACCGTGGAGCTGTTTTTT.

This chain links TRBV6-1 with TRBJ2-1, with 9 bases identical to TRBD1. CDR1 is MNHNS, CDR2 SASEGT, per germline. The V segment lost 3 bases and the J segment 8 bases; nucleotides outside the gene matches: 5. This CDR3 is built from 14 residues. CDR3 residues: CASSDRDRAHEQFF. DNA for the CDR3: TGTGCCAGCAGTGATCGGGACAGGGCCCATGAGCAGTTCTTC.

The chain has TRBV5-1 and TRBJ2-5, with 7 bases that match TRBD1. Germline CDR1 reads SGHRS; CDR2 reads YFSETQ. Trimming at V came to 1 base and at J to 4 bases, leaving 4 bases not matched to a gene. The CDR3 runs 14 residues. This chain's CDR3 is CASSLTGERETQYF. CDR3 sequence (DNA): TGCGCCAGCAGCTTGACAGGGGAACGAGAGACCCAGTACTTC.